This TCR beta chain was observed in a study of T-cell reconstitution after alpha-beta-depleted transplantation in children. For TCRbeta, the library was prepared with unique molecular identifiers. TCRdb re-analysed the PCR reads in MiXCR, keeping a single row per CDR3 protein. The sample includes hundreds of thousands of distinct CDR3 sequences, approximately 17% of them seen just once. This clonotype was seen a few times. The CDR3 is 16 amino acids. The trim removed 0 bases at V and 4 bases at J, leaving 7 bases unmatched. Germline assignment: CDR1 SGDLS and CDR2 YYNGEE. The origin of this receptor is a human donor who donated a stem cell graft to a child with acute myeloid leukemia. The sequenced sample was PBMCs from the stem cell graft donor, obtained from the stem cell graft. The chain recombines TRBV9 with TRBJ2-3; TRBD1 agrees at 8 bases. The CDR3 DNA sequence: TGTGCCAGCAGCGTAGGAACAGGGGGTAGGGCAGATACGCAGTATTTT. Amino acid sequence: CASSVGTGGRADTQYF.